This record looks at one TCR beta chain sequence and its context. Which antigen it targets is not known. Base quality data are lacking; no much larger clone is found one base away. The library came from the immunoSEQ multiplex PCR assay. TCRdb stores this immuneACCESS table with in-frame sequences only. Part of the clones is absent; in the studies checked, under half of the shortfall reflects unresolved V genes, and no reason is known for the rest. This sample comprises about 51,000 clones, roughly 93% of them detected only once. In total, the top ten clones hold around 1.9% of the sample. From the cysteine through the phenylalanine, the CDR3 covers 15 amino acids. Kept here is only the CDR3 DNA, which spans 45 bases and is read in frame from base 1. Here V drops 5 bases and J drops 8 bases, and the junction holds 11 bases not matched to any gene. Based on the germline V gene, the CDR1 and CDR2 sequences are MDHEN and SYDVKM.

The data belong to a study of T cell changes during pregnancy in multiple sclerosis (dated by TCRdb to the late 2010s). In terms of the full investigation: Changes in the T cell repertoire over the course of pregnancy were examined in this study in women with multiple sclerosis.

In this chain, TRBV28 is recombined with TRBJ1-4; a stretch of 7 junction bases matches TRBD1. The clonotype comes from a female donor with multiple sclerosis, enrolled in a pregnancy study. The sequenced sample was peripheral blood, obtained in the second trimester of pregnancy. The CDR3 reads CASSLPTGLGEKLFF. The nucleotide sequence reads TGTGCCAGCAGTCTTCCGACAGGGCTGGGCGAAAAACTGTTTTTT.